The 7 T cell receptor beta chains below all came from one sample that was sequenced in a study of CXCR3-negative and CXCR3-positive naive CD8 T cells. General study findings and limits: When CXCR3-positive naive cells were set against CXCR3-negative naive cells, the former had more hydrophobic TRB CDR3s.

These receptors' targets are unknown. Through 5' RACE with UMI labels, the TRB cDNA libraries were prepared. For each CDR3 protein, TCRdb gives one entry from its re-call of the 5' RACE reads, without DNA. This repertoire includes around 88,000 distinct CDR3 sequences. The specimen sequenced was naive CXCR3+ CD8+ T cells from blood. The subset is: CD45RO-CCR7+CD27+CD95- naive CD8+ T cells expressing CXCR3 (TNR3+). Source of these receptors: a human donor in good health. Some clones in this sample may be carry-over from other donors' samples.

This chain's CDR3 is CASSFNTDSYEQYF. This sequence joins TRBV5-1 and TRBJ2-7. Germline CDR1 SGHRS, CDR2 YFSETQ. The CDR3 loop spans 14 amino acids.

This chain uses TRBV7-9 with TRBJ2-7; with no DNA, the TCRdb D assignment of TRBD2 cannot be verified. Germline V lookup: CDR1 SEHNR, CDR2 FQNEAQ (reference sequence). The CDR3 extends over 15 amino acids. Here the CDR3 reads CASSLAERPEYEQYF.

This rearrangement joins TRBV7-9 to TRBJ1-4; TCRdb designates TRBD1, a call that cannot be tested without DNA. From germline, CDR1 is SEHNR and CDR2 FQNEAQ (reference sequence). This CDR3 region has 14 residues. The chain's CDR3 is CASSLTTGNEKLFF.

The V and J genes are TRBV7-7 and TRBJ2-5; the D call from TCRdb, TRBD1, cannot be confirmed without DNA. CDR1 SSHAT and CDR2 FNYEAQ come from the germline V gene (reference sequence). This CDR3 is built from 13 residues. CDR3 amino acids: CASSLSGYETQYF. Based on the CDR3 plus reference TRBV7-7 and TRBJ2-5, the full variable domain is GAGVSQSPRYKVTKRGQDVTLRCDPISSHATLYWYQQALGQGPEFLTYFNYEAQPDKSGLPSDRFSAERPEGSISTLTIQRTEQRDSAMYRCASSLSGYETQYFGPGTRLLVL.

The chain combines TRBV5-4 with TRBJ2-2; lacking DNA, the TRBD2 call made by TCRdb goes unchecked. From germline, CDR1 is SGHNT and CDR2 YYREEE (reference sequence). CDR3 length equals 16 residues. CDR3 sequence reads: CASSLILAGGPVELFF.

This chain uses TRBV23-1 with TRBJ1-4. TRBV23-1 is marked as an open reading frame, function uncertain. CDR3 size: 19 residues. The CDR3 sequence: CASKNSPGQRSPTNEKLFF.

This chain connects TRBV29-1 to TRBJ2-5; the D gene TCRdb calls, TRBD1, cannot be checked with no DNA. The CDR3 loop spans 11 amino acids. CDR1 SQVTM and CDR2 ANQGSEA come from the germline V gene. The CDR3 reads CSLGTSETQYF.